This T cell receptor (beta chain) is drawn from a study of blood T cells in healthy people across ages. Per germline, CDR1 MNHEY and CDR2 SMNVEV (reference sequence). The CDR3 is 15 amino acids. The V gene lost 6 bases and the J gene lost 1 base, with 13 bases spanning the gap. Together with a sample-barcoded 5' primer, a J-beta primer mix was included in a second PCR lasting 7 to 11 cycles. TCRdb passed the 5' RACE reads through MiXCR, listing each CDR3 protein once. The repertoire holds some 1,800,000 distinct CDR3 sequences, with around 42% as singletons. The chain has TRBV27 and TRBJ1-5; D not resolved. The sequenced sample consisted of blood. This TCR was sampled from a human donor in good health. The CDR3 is CASSQRYASNQPQHF. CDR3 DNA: TGTGCCAGCAGCCAACGATATGCAAGCAATCAGCCCCAGCATTTT.